These 3 T cell receptor beta chains were sequenced from one sample in a study of blood T cells in healthy people across ages. Together with a sample-barcoded 5' primer, a J-beta primer mix was included in a second PCR lasting roughly 6 to 12 cycles. One entry per CDR3 protein results from TCRdb running MiXCR on the 5' RACE reads. The sample lists roughly 800,000 distinct CDR3 sequences, around 25% occurring once. This same sample was also part of a study on T cells of mothers and their children.

The sequenced sample consisted of blood. The receptor source for this set is a boy aged 5-17 years in good health.

A word on this clonotype: The conserved phenylalanine or tryptophan is not found at the CDR3 terminus, so this likely reflects a read error. J is TRBJ1-1 and V is TRBV6-2 or TRBV6-3; D is uncertain. V was cut by 7 bases and J by 4 bases, with 13 bases left in between. The CDR3 is 13 residues long. Germline assignment: CDR1 MNHEY and CDR2 SVGEGT. CDR3: CASIQPPFTEAFL. In nucleotides, the CDR3 is TGTGCCAGCATCCAGCCCCCCTTCACTGAAGCTTTCCTT.

The chain employs TRBV6-5 and TRBJ1-1; tentative D call: TRBD1 (5 bases). Germline loops: CDR1 MNHEY, CDR2 SVGAGI. The V end lost 0 bases, the J end lost 4 bases, and 18 bases lay between the germline ends. The CDR3 runs 17 residues. CDR3 in DNA: TGTGCCAGCAGTTACTCAGTCTTCCGGGAGGGGACCACTGAAGCTTTCTTT. Translating it yields CASSYSVFREGTTEAFF.

V and J are TRBV28 and TRBJ2-5; unclear D gene. The CDR3 contains 11 residues. The V and J ends lost 7 bases and 5 bases respectively, with 8 bases between them. The V gene's germline CDR1 is MDHEN and CDR2 SYDVKM. The chain's CDR3 is CASNARETQYF. The CDR3 coding sequence is TGTGCCAGCAATGCTCGGGAGACCCAGTACTTC.